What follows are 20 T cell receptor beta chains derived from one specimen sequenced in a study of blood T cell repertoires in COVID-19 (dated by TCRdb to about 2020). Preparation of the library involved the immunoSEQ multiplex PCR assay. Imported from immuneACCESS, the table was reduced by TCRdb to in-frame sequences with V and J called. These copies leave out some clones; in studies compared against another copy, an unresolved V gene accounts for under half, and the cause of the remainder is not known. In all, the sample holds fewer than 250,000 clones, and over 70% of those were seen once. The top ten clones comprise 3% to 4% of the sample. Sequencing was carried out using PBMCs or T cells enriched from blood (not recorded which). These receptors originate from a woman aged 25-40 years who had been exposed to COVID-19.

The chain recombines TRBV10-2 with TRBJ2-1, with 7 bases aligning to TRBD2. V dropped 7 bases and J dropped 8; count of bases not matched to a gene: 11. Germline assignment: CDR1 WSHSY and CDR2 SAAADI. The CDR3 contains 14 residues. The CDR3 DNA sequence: TGCGCCAGCACGGCGACTAGCCCTTCGGATGAGCAGTTCTTC. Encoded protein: CASTATSPSDEQFF.

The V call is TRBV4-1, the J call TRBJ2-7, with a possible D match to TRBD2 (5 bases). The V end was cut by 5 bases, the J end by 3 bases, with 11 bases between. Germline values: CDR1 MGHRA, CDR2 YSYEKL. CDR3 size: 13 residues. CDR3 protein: CASSFSERYEQYF. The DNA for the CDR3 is TGCGCCAGCAGCTTTAGCGAACGCTACGAGCAGTACTTC.

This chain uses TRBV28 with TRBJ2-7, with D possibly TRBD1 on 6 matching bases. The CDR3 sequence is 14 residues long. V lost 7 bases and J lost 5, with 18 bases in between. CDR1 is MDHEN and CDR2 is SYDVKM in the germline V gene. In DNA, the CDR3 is TGTGCCAGCACCACCTCCACAGGGTGGGACGAGCAGTACTTC. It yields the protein CASTTSTGWDEQYF.

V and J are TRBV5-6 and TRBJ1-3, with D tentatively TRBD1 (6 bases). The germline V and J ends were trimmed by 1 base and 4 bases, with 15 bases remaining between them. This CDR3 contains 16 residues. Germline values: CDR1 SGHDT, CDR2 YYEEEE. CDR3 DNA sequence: TGTGCCAGCAGCTTGCTTGAGGGGGGGTACGGAAACACCATATATTTT. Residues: CASSLLEGGYGNTIYF.

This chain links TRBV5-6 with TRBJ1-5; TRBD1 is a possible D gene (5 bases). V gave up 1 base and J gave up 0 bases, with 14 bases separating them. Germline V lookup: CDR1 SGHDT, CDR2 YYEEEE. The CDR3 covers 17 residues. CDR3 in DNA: TGTGCCAGCAGCTTGATGTCCGACAGCTATAGCAATCAGCCCCAGCATTTT. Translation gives CASSLMSDSYSNQPQHF.

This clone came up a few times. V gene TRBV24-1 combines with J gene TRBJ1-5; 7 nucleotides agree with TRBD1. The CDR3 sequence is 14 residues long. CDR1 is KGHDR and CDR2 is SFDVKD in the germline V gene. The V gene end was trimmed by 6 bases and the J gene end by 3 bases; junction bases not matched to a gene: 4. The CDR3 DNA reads TGTGCCACCAGTTCAGGGGGTCCCAATCAGCCCCAGCATTTT. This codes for CATSSGGPNQPQHF.

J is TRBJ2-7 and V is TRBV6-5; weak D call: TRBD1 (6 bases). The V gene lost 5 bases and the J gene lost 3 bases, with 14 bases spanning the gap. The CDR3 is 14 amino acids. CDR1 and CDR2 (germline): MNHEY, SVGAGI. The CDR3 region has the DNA TGTGCCAGCAGTAAACAGGGTGGAGGCTACGAGCAGTACTTC. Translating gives CASSKQGGGYEQYF.

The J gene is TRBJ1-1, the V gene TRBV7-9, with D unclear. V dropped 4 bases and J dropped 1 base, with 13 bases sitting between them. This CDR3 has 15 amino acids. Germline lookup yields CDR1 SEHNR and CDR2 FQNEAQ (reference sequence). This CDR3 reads CASSYSVRANTEAFF. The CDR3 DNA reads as TGTGCCAGCAGCTACTCCGTGAGGGCGAACACTGAAGCTTTCTTT.

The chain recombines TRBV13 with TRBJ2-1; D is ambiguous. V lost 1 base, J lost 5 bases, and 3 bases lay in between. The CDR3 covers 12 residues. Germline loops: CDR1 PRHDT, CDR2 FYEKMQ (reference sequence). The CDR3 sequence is CASSLADNEQFF. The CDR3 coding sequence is TGTGCCAGCAGCTTAGCTGACAATGAGCAGTTCTTC. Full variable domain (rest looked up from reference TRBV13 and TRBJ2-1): AAGVIQSPRHLIKEKRETATLKCYPIPRHDTVYWYQQGPGQDPQFLISFYEKMQSDKGSIPDRFSAQQFSDYHSELNMSSLELGDSALYFCASSLADNEQFFGPGTRLTVL.

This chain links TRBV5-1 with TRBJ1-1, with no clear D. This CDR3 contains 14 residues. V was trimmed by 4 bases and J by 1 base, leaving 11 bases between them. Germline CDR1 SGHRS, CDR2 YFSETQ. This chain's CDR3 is CASSPRNQNTEAFF. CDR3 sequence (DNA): TGCGCCAGCAGCCCGAGGAATCAGAACACTGAAGCTTTCTTT.

The CDR3 DNA reads TGTGCCAGCAGCTCGACAGGGACCGGGGAGCTGTTTTTT. Its protein product is CASSSTGTGELFF. V is TRBV7-9 and J is TRBJ2-2; TRBD1 agrees at 7 bases. Looked up from germline, CDR1 is SEHNR and CDR2 is FQNEAQ (reference sequence). The CDR3 is made up of 13 amino acids. The V segment lost 4 bases and the J segment 5 bases; nucleotides outside the gene matches: 1.

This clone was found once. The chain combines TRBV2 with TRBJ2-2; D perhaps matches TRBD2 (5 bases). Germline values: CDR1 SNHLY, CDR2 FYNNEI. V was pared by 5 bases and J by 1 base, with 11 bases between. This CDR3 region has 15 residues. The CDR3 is CASSREWRNTGELFF. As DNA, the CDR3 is TGTGCCAGCAGTCGGGAATGGAGGAACACCGGGGAGCTGTTTTTT.

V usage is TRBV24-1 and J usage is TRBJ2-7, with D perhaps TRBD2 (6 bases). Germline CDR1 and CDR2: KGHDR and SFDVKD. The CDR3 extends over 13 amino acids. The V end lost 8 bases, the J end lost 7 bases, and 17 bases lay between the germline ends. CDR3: CATIRRGMGEQYF. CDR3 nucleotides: TGTGCCACCATTCGACGCGGGATGGGGGAGCAGTACTTC.

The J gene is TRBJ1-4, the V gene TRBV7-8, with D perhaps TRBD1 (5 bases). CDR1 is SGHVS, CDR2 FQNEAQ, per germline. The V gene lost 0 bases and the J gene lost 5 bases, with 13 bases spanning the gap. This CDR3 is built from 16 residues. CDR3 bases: TGTGCCAGCAGCTTAGCCTCAGGGCACCCGAATGAAAAACTGTTTTTT. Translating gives CASSLASGHPNEKLFF.

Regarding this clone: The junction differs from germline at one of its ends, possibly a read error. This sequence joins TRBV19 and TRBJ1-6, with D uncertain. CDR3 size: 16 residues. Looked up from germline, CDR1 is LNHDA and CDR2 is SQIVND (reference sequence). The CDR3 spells CASSVDGRIYNSPLHF. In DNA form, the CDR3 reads TGTGCCAGTAGTGTAGACGGGAGAATCTATAATTCACCCCTCCACTTT.

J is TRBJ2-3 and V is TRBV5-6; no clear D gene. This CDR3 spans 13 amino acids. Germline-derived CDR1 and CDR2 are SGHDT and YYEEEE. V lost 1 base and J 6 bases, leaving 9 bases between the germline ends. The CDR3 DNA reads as TGTGCCAGCAGCTTGCCCCTCGGGGATACGCAGTATTTT. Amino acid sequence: CASSLPLGDTQYF.

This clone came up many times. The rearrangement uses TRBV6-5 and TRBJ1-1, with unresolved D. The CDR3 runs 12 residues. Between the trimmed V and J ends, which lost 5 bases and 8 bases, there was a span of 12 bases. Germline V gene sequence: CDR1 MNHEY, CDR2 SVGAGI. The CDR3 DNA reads TGTGCCAGCAGTCACCGAGGAGGCGAAGCTTTCTTT. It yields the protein CASSHRGGEAFF.

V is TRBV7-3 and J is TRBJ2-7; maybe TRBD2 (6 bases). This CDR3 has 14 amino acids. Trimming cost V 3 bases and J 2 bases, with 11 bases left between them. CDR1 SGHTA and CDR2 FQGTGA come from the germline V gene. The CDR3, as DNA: TGTGCCAGCAGCTTGTCCAGCGGGCCCTACGAGCAGTACTTC. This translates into CASSLSSGPYEQYF.

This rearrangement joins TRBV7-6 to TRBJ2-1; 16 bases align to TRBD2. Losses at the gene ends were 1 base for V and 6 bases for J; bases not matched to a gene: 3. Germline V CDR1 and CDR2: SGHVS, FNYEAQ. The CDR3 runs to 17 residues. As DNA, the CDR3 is TGTGCCAGCAGCTTAGTGGGACTAGCGGGAGGGTTCAATGAGCAGTTCTTC. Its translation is CASSLVGLAGGFNEQFF.

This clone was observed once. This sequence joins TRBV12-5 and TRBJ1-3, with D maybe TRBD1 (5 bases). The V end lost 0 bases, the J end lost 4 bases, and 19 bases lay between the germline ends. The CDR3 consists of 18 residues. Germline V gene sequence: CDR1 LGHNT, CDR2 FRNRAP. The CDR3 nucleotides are TGTGCTAGTGGTTTGGTGAAAGGAGGGGACGAGGAAGGAAACACCATATATTTT. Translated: CASGLVKGGDEEGNTIYF.